The clone carrying this T cell receptor (beta chain) has only a few counts. The data originate from a study of blood T cells in healthy people across ages. Study context: T cells yielded about one barcoded beta molecule per two cells through template switching.

Together with a sample-barcoded 5' primer, a J-beta primer mix was included in a second PCR lasting about 7 to 11 cycles. TCRdb used MiXCR to reprocess the 5' RACE reads, holding one entry per CDR3 protein. The sample consists of hundreds of thousands of distinct CDR3 sequences, under 30% of them appearing once. The sample providers were healthy Caucasian people from Russia, aged about 6 to 100. The authors isolated at least 7 million PBMCs per sample. Germline V gene sequence: CDR1 SGDLS, CDR2 YYNGEE. The J segment lost 5 bases and the V segment lost 5 bases, leaving 10 bases of the junction unmatched. This CDR3 comprises 15 residues.

The source material was blood. The sequence was obtained from an elderly woman in good health. The genes are TRBV9 and TRBJ1-1; 9 bases match TRBD1. CDR3 sequence reads: CASRQSGTGMTEAFF. The CDR3 DNA is TGTGCCAGCAGGCAATCCGGGACAGGGATGACTGAAGCTTTCTTT.